This T cell receptor beta chain was captured in a study of memory CD4+ T cells and cytomegalovirus serostatus. Produced via immunoSEQ multiplex PCR; TCRdb's table is partial and in-frame only. The table includes 70,000 to 90,000 clones, roughly 78% detected once. Single viable CD3+CD4+CD8-CD45RO+ cells were sorted as the memory CD4+ T cells. Serostatus was set by detecting CMV pp150, pp28, p38, p52 IgG. The source of this sequence is an adult in good health and CMV-seropositive. Source material: memory CD4+ T cells from blood.

The DNA for the CDR3 is TGTGCCAGCAGCTTAGATGGGGGGTATAATGAAAAACTGTTTTTT. Protein sequence: CASSLDGGYNEKLFF. The J gene is TRBJ1-4, the V gene TRBV7-2, with TRBD1 as a possible D gene (5 bases). Trimming pared 1 base from V and 4 bases from J, leaving 10 bases between. CDR1 is SGHTA, CDR2 FQGNSA, per germline. CDR3 size: 15 residues.